These 10 T cell receptor beta chains came from one sample sequenced in a study of beta chain features in type 1 diabetes. The study's findings and limits: In every one of the four CD4+ subsets, TCRB CDR3s were moderately but significantly shorter in Type 1 diabetes patients.

The antigens of these receptors remain unknown. Sequenced material consisted of expressed TCRB transcripts (all of the isolated RNA was reverse transcribed). Using immunoSEQ multiplex PCR, the repertoire was profiled, and TCRdb retains in-frame clones only, with some absent. The table includes about 160,000 clones, 7% to 9.5% detected once. The specimen sequenced was central memory CD4+ T cells from blood. The receptors here all came from a woman between 25 and 40 years old with type 1 diabetes.

This clone was detected ten times or more. The V and J genes are TRBV4-2 and TRBJ1-1; D uncertain. V gave up 4 bases and J gave up 1 base, with 13 bases separating them. Looked up from germline, CDR1 is LGHNA and CDR2 is YNFKEQ. This CDR3 spans 15 amino acids. The CDR3 DNA reads TGTGCCAGCAGCCCGAGGAGGGCGGAGAACACTGAAGCTTTCTTT. Its protein product is CASSPRRAENTEAFF.

The V and J genes are TRBV5-1 and TRBJ1-5; 9 bases match TRBD1. The CDR3 contains 17 residues. Looked up from germline, CDR1 is SGHRS and CDR2 is YFSETQ. The V segment lost 4 bases and the J segment 0 bases; nucleotides outside the gene matches: 8. The CDR3: CASSGTGSPLSNQPQHF. In nucleotides, the CDR3 is TGCGCCAGCAGCGGGACAGGGAGCCCACTTAGCAATCAGCCCCAGCATTTT.

The chain recombines TRBV10-3 with TRBJ1-3, with TRBD1 matching 9 bases. After removal of 8 bases from V and 4 bases from J, the junction contained 6 bases not matched to a gene. CDR3 length: 14 residues. Looked up from germline, CDR1 is ENHRY and CDR2 is SYGVKD. In nucleotides, the CDR3 is TGTGCCATCTCTGGACAGGGGCCAGGAAACACCATATATTTT. Amino acids: CAISGQGPGNTIYF.

This clone was counted a few times. The genes are TRBV6-1 and TRBJ2-1, with TRBD1 identical over 8 bases. Losses at the gene ends were 2 bases for V and 4 bases for J; bases not matched to a gene: 4. The CDR3 is 15 amino acids. Germline loops: CDR1 MNHNS, CDR2 SASEGT. CDR3 sequence reads: CASSERWDRYNEQFF. The CDR3 coding sequence is TGTGCCAGCAGTGAAAGATGGGACAGGTACAATGAGCAGTTCTTC.

The sample holds a few counts of this clone. V gene TRBV7-2 combines with J gene TRBJ2-1; 7 bases are shared with TRBD1. The CDR3 consists of 14 residues. The ends lost 3 bases at V and 4 bases at J; junction bases unmatched: 3. Per the germline V gene, CDR1 is SGHTA and CDR2 is FQGNSA. CDR3 in amino acids: CASSFGTAYNEQFF. The CDR3 DNA reads as TGTGCCAGCAGCTTTGGGACAGCTTACAATGAGCAGTTCTTC.

The J gene is TRBJ2-3, the V gene TRBV2, with TRBD1 matching over 7 bases. This CDR3 is 16 amino acids long. Germline V CDR1 and CDR2: SNHLY, FYNNEI. V dropped 6 bases and J dropped 2; count of bases not matched to a gene: 11. The CDR3 sequence: CASSAGQASFTDTQYF. The CDR3 region has the DNA TGTGCCAGCAGCGCAGGACAGGCCTCCTTCACAGATACGCAGTATTTT.

The rearrangement joins TRBV5-1 to TRBJ2-3; 9 bases line up with TRBD1. The CDR3 consists of 16 residues. From germline, CDR1 is SGHRS and CDR2 YFSETQ. V shed 0 bases, J shed 3 bases, and the junction held 5 bases outside the gene matches. CDR3 DNA: TGCGCCAGCAGCTTGGAGGGACAGGGTTCAACAGATACGCAGTATTTT. Translating it yields CASSLEGQGSTDTQYF.

This clone was seen only a few times. The rearrangement uses TRBV30 and TRBJ1-1, with 7 positions matching TRBD1. CDR1 is GTSNPN and CDR2 is SVGIG in the germline V gene (reference sequence). V lost 3 bases and J lost 9; bases outside the gene matches: 10. The CDR3 covers 13 residues. The CDR3: CAWSGQVPVQAFF. The DNA for the CDR3 is TGTGCCTGGAGCGGACAGGTCCCAGTTCAAGCTTTCTTT.

This clone was counted only a few times. V gene TRBV18 combines with J gene TRBJ1-1; D is perhaps TRBD1 (6 bases). Trimming took 3 bases from V and 6 from J, leaving 8 bases between them. CDR1 is KGHSH, CDR2 LQKENI, per germline. This CDR3 is 12 amino acids long. This chain's CDR3 is CASSPGAPEAFF. The CDR3 nucleotides are TGTGCCAGCTCACCGGGGGCACCTGAAGCTTTCTTT.

This clone was picked up a small number of times. The chain combines TRBV4-2 with TRBJ2-4; maybe TRBD2 (5 bases). The CDR3 loop spans 18 amino acids. Germline V gene lookup returns CDR1 LGHNA and CDR2 YNFKEQ. V dropped 0 bases and J dropped 1 base, with 16 bases sitting between them. The CDR3 is CASSQDSIGETAKNIQYF. CDR3 in DNA: TGTGCCAGCAGCCAAGATTCGATCGGGGAAACCGCCAAAAACATTCAGTACTTC.